This record covers a single TCR beta chain. Its matching antigen is unknown. Time point here: newly diagnosed, previously untreated cHL patient sample. Thawed PBMCs yielded CD4+ T cells through magnetic negative selection. This sample is part of a study of PD-1 blockade in classical Hodgkin lymphoma. Study observations and caveats: Repertoires differed for reasons still undefined, possibly disease activity or prior therapy. At baseline, newly diagnosed patients reportedly showed less TCR diversity than healthy donors.

V lost 2 bases to trimming and J lost 0 bases; unmatched junction nucleotides: 6. This CDR3 comprises 18 residues. Germline V CDR1 and CDR2: SGHTA, FQGTGA. Libraries were prepared by immunoSEQ multiplex PCR; TCRdb keeps only in-frame clonotypes and omits some of them. This sample yields tens of thousands of clones, of which around 89% are seen a single time; 1% to 1.5% belongs to the top ten. The J gene is TRBJ2-2, the V gene TRBV7-3; 10 bases align to TRBD2. The sequence came from a human donor with classical Hodgkin lymphoma. Sequencing was carried out using CD4+ T cells from blood. The CDR3 loop is CASSLRLAGDSNTGELFF. CDR3 coding DNA: TGTGCCAGCAGCTTACGGCTAGCGGGGGACTCGAACACCGGGGAGCTGTTTTTT.